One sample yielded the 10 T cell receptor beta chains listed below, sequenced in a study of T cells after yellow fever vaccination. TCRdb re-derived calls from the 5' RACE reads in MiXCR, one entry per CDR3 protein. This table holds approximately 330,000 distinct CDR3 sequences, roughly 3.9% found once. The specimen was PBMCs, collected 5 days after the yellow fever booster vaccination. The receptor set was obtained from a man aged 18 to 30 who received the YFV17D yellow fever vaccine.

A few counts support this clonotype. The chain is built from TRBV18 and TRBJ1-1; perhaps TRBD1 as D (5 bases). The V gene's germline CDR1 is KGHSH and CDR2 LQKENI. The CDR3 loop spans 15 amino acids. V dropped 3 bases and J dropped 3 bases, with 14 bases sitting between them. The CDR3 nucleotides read TGTGCCAGCTCACCCATTTTTCAGGGTGACACTGAAGCTTTCTTT. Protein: CASSPIFQGDTEAFF.

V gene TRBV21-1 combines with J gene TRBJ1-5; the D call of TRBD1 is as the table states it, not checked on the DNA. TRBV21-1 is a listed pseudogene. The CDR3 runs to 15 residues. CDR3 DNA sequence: TGTGCCAGCAGCAAGGACAGCACTAGGCATCAGCCCCAGCATTTT. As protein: CASSKDSTRHQPQHF.

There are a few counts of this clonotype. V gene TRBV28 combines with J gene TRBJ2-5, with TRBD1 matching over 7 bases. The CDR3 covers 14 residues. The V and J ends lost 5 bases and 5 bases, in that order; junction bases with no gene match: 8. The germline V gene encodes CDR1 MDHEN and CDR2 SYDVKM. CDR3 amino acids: CASSMTDRVETQYF. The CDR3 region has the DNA TGTGCCAGCAGTATGACCGACAGGGTTGAGACCCAGTACTTC.

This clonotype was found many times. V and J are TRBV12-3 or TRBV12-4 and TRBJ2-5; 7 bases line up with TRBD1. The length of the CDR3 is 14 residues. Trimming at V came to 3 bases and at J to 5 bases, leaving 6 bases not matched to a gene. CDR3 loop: CASSLRGTVETQYF. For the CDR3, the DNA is TGTGCCAGCAGTTTGCGTGGGACAGTGGAGACCCAGTACTTC.

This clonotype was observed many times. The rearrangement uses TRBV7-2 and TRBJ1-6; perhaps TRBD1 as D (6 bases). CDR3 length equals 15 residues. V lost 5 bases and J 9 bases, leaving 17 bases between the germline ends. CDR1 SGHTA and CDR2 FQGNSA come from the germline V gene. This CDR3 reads CASSGRDILSSPLHF. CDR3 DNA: TGTGCCAGCAGCGGCCGGGACATACTGAGTTCACCCCTCCACTTT.

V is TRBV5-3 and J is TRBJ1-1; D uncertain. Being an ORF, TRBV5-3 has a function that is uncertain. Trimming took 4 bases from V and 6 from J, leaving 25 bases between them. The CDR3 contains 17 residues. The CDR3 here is CARSGAWPILYRSEAFF. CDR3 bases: TGTGCCAGAAGCGGAGCTTGGCCTATACTCTATAGGTCTGAAGCTTTCTTT.

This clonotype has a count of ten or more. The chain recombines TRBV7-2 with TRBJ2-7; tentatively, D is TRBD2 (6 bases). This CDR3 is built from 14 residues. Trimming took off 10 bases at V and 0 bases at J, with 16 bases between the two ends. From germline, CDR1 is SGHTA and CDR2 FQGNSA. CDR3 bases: TGTGCCACCCAAGCTCGGGGGAGCTCCTACGAGCAGTACTTC. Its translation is CATQARGSSYEQYF. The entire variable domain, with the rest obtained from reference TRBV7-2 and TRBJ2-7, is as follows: GAGVSQSPSNKVTEKGKDVELRCDPISGHTALYWYRQSLGQGLEFLIYFQGNSAPDKSGLPSDRFSAERTGGSVSTLTIQRTQQEDSAVYLCATQARGSSYEQYFGPGTRLTVT.

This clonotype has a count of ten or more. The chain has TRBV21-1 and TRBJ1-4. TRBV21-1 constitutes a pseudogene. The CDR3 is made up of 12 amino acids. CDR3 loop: CATSAVFEKLFF. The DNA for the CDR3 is TGTGCCACCTCGGCGGTGTTTGAAAAACTGTTTTTT.

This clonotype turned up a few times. CDR3 in DNA: TGCAGCGTTGCGGGGTATGAGCAGTTCTTC. This codes for CSVAGYEQFF. The J gene is TRBJ2-1, the V gene TRBV29-1, with D possibly being TRBD2 (5 bases). The germline V and J ends were trimmed by 4 bases and 8 bases, with 6 bases remaining between them. The CDR3 extends over 10 amino acids. Germline values: CDR1 SQVTM, CDR2 ANQGSEA.

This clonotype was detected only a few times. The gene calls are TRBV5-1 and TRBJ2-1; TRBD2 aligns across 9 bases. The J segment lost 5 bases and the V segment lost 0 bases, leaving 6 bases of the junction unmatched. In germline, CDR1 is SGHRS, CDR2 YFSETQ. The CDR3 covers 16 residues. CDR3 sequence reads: CASSLVAGASDNEQFF. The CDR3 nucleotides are TGCGCCAGCAGCTTGGTAGCGGGGGCGTCAGACAATGAGCAGTTCTTC. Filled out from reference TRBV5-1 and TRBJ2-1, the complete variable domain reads KAGVTQTPRYLIKTRGQQVTLSCSPISGHRSVSWYQQTPGQGLQFLFEYFSETQRNKGNFPGRFSGRQFSNSRSEMNVSTLELGDSALYLCASSLVAGASDNEQFFGPGTRLTVL.